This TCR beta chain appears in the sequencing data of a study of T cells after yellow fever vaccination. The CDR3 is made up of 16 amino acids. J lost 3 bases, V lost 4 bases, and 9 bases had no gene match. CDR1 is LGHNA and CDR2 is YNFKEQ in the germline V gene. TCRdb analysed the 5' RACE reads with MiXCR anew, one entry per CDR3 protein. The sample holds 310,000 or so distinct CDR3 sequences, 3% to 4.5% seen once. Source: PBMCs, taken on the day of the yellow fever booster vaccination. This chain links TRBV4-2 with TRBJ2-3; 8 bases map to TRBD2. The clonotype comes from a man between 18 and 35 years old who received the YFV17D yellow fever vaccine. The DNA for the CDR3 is TGTGCCAGCAGCCTAGGCGGGGGGCGGGGTACAGATACGCAGTATTTT. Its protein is CASSLGGGRGTDTQYF.